This T cell receptor beta chain was observed in a study of blood T cell repertoires in COVID-19 (dated by TCRdb to 2020 to 2021). As for the study more broadly: Collaborator samples came from the United States, Italy and Spain and covered acute and convalescent phases of COVID-19. Where HLA class I and class II types were available, the types were taken from metadata supplied by the sample provider, not from assay-based typing. A freely available public database, intended as a resource for researchers studying the immune response to SARS-CoV-2, is where the repertoires were released. Subjects who had been exposed to COVID-19, were actively infected with it, or had recovered from it provided the deeply sampled blood TCRbeta repertoires that made up the dataset. The samples were drawn from two sources: the first 160 participants of the ongoing ImmuneRACE study, and 1,000 to 1,500 subjects contributed by 6 global collaborators. Nearly every sample came with metadata listing a de-identified subject ID, COVID-19 status, age in years and sex. The prospective study material was composed of cDNA or gDNA derived from T cells, B-cell-depleted T cells, or PBMCs. The research as a whole found: How much clinical and demographic metadata was included differed by source and by participant, and the metadata was provided uncurated.

The immunoSEQ Assay, a bias-controlled multiplex PCR, was used to amplify TCRbeta CDR3 regions from genomic DNA. The source study handled its data this way. Nucleated cell counts per sample were estimated from amplification of reference gene primers within the assay. To quantify the absolute abundance of each unique TCRbeta CDR3 rearrangement, sequence reads were collapsed and filtered. For each sample, productive Simpson clonality was calculated by taking the square root of Simpson's diversity index across productive rearrangements. This immuneACCESS table, as held by TCRdb, lists in-frame sequences with V and J called but not all clones. Of the missing ones, under half trace to an unresolved V gene in checked studies; the others have no known cause. From that table come the V and J calls and clone size; the DNA was used to work out D and trimming. This sample lists roughly 250,000 clones; 81% were detected once. Together, the top ten hold around 2.9% of the sample.

Whole blood was collected in K2EDTA tubes by collaborating institutions according to the institutions' own protocols. For TCRbeta analysis, collaborators shipped samples as frozen whole blood, isolated PBMCs, or DNA extracted from either of those sample types. The CDR3 goes from the cysteine to the phenylalanine over 15 residues. Only the CDR3 DNA stays, 45 bases, in frame from base 1. CDR1 and CDR2, looked up from the germline V gene, are MNHEY and SVGEGT. V trim: 5 bases; J trim: 2 bases; unmatched bases: 7. The sample holds many counts of this clone. The target of this receptor is not known. Base qualities are not provided; no much larger clone lies one nucleotide away.

The V and J genes are TRBV6-2 or TRBV6-3 and TRBJ2-3; 7 bases in between match TRBD2. Specimen: peripheral blood. The TCR sequence derives from a woman aged 55-70 years with active or convalescent COVID-19. The DNA is as follows: TGTGCCAGCAGTCCCGTCGGGACTAACACAGATACGCAGTATTTT. It encodes CASSPVGTNTDTQYF.